Listed below are T cell receptor beta chains from one sample, sequenced in a study of cytomegalovirus exposure and HLA in healthy donors. TCRdb's copy holds only in-frame clones and misses some; the assay was immunoSEQ multiplex PCR. The sample comprises about 140,000 clones, approximately 87% of which are singletons, and around 5.2% rests with the top ten. The source material was PBMCs. These receptors originate from a woman in her 30s in good health and CMV-seronegative. CDR3s include the opening cysteine and the closing phenylalanine or tryptophan. Each record gives: D gene, V gene, J gene, CDR3 protein. A D gene is named only where the DNA matches it firmly.

d_gene: TRBD1; v_gene: TRBV6-5; j_gene: TRBJ1-1; CDR3aa: CASSYGTGAGTEAFF
d_gene: TRBD1; v_gene: TRBV27; j_gene: TRBJ1-1; CDR3aa: CASSLIGTGEAFF
d_gene: -; v_gene: TRBV28; j_gene: TRBJ1-2; CDR3aa: CASSAFPGKRKGYTF
d_gene: -; v_gene: TRBV7-8; j_gene: TRBJ1-2; CDR3aa: CASSLAFGVANYGYTF
d_gene: TRBD1; v_gene: TRBV10-1; j_gene: TRBJ2-4; CDR3aa: CASSERGWDRVAKNIQYF
d_gene: TRBD2; v_gene: TRBV9; j_gene: TRBJ2-3; CDR3aa: CASSVAPLAGGPDTQYF
d_gene: TRBD1; v_gene: TRBV28; j_gene: TRBJ1-1; CDR3aa: CASSLPFRQGTTEAFF
d_gene: -; v_gene: TRBV10-3; j_gene: TRBJ2-5; CDR3aa: CAISDSGRETQYF
d_gene: -; v_gene: TRBV7-2; j_gene: TRBJ2-3; CDR3aa: CASSLEAGARSLKPDTQYF
d_gene: -; v_gene: TRBV4-3; j_gene: TRBJ2-7; CDR3aa: CASSPQENYEQYF
d_gene: -; v_gene: TRBV27; j_gene: TRBJ1-1; CDR3aa: CASSLRPGGRVNTEAFF
d_gene: TRBD1; v_gene: TRBV5-1; j_gene: TRBJ1-2; CDR3aa: CASSSQGAGGYTF
d_gene: -; v_gene: TRBV25-1; j_gene: TRBJ2-7; CDR3aa: CASSDGSRRNEQYF
d_gene: TRBD1; v_gene: TRBV10-3; j_gene: TRBJ2-2; CDR3aa: CAISEGTGGFTGELFF
d_gene: -; v_gene: TRBV6-6; j_gene: TRBJ2-1; CDR3aa: CASVTGLAYNEQFF
d_gene: -; v_gene: TRBV6-5; j_gene: -; CDR3aa: CASSLARDSSYEQYF
d_gene: -; v_gene: TRBV7-8; j_gene: TRBJ1-3; CDR3aa: CASSLDTGWGNTIYF
d_gene: TRBD1; v_gene: TRBV27; j_gene: TRBJ2-1; CDR3aa: CASSSDRESYNEQFF
d_gene: -; v_gene: TRBV2; j_gene: TRBJ1-1; CDR3aa: CASSEEGIPNTEAFF
d_gene: TRBD1; v_gene: TRBV6-1; j_gene: TRBJ2-7; CDR3aa: CATDRDRGIYEQYF
d_gene: -; v_gene: TRBV5-4; j_gene: TRBJ2-1; CDR3aa: CASSQTGSYNEQFF
d_gene: -; v_gene: TRBV4-3; j_gene: TRBJ1-3; CDR3aa: CASSQDVGPSGNTIYF
d_gene: TRBD1; v_gene: TRBV28; j_gene: TRBJ1-2; CDR3aa: CASSSQGRESYTF
d_gene: -; v_gene: TRBV7-2; j_gene: TRBJ2-7; CDR3aa: CASSPRVLRISSYEQYF
d_gene: -; v_gene: TRBV7-3; j_gene: TRBJ1-1; CDR3aa: CASSLIANTEAFF
d_gene: TRBD2; v_gene: TRBV15; j_gene: TRBJ2-7; CDR3aa: CATSKLAGGRSYEQYF
d_gene: TRBD1; v_gene: TRBV6-5; j_gene: TRBJ1-1; CDR3aa: CASSPAGGWGAFF
d_gene: -; v_gene: TRBV6-1; j_gene: TRBJ1-5; CDR3aa: CASSEYPSHSNQPQHF
d_gene: -; v_gene: TRBV28; j_gene: TRBJ2-1; CDR3aa: CASSSARPNEQFF
d_gene: -; v_gene: TRBV10-3; j_gene: TRBJ1-2; CDR3aa: CAISETGLSGYGYTF
d_gene: TRBD2; v_gene: TRBV9; j_gene: TRBJ2-1; CDR3aa: CASSLTRTSGYNEQFF
d_gene: TRBD1; v_gene: TRBV7-9; j_gene: TRBJ2-7; CDR3aa: CASSLETGYLTYEQYF